This T cell receptor beta chain was obtained from a study of CD8 T cells in ankylosing spondylitis. Whole-study findings and limits: Reported data indicate significant enrichment of disease-linked clones within matched ankylosing spondylitis synovial fluid. Before this, some motif variants had been reported in reactive arthritis synovial fluid and blood. Disease-associated clonotypes exhibited CD8+ identity and were relatively infrequent in peripheral blood. Characteristic, it appeared, of ankylosing spondylitis blood was a TCR beta motif of roughly eight highly homologous variants.

The CDR3 contains 13 residues. Trimming cost V 4 bases and J 7 bases; bases outside gene matches: 3. This clonotype was found a few times. What it recognizes is unknown. Construction of TCR beta libraries was performed using quantitative 5'-RACE with molecular barcodes. TCRdb called the 5' RACE reads again in MiXCR, with one record for every CDR3 protein. Seen here are roughly 440,000 distinct CDR3 sequences, 17% observed once, and the top ten hold 1%. The source is a male donor with ankylosing spondylitis. The chain links TRBV12-3 or TRBV12-4 to TRBJ1-5; 8 nucleotides match TRBD1. The sequencing sample was made of blood, either unsorted or a sorted T cell fraction (not recorded which). DNA for the CDR3: TGTGCCAGCAGTTGGGACAGGACCCAGCCCCAGCATTTT. This sequence encodes CASSWDRTQPQHF.